A selection of T cell receptor beta chains follows, all from one sample in a study of metastatic and nonmetastatic thyroid tumors. TCRdb re-called the PCR reads with MiXCR. The profile shows 20,000 to 25,000 clones, over 10% of them singletons. The source material was blood. The receptors come from a female donor with papillary thyroid cancer or a benign thyroid nodule (not recorded which). Some clones in this sample may be carry-over from other donors' samples. The CDR3 runs from the conserved cysteine through the conserved F or W. A D gene is named only where the DNA matches it firmly. Size tells how often a clone was seen (once, few, many) or the class of an expanded clone, and some rows leave it out.

V,J,size,length,D,DNA,CDR3
TRBV18,TRBJ1-4,many,16,NA,TGTGCCAGCTCACCACGGCCCCCGCCAACTAATGAAAAACTGTTTTTT,CASSPRPPPTNEKLFF
TRBV4-1,TRBJ1-1,NA,13,NA,TGCGCCAGCAGCCAAGCTTCGACGACGGAAGCTTTCTTT,CASSQASTTEAFF
TRBV28,TRBJ1-4,many,12,NA,TGTGCCAGCAGTCCACGCCTCGAAAAACTGTTTTTT,CASSPRLEKLFF
TRBV5-6,TRBJ1-1,many,14,NA,TGTGCCAGCAGCTTTCAGGGTCGGAACACTGAAGCTTTCTTT,CASSFQGRNTEAFF
TRBV10-2,TRBJ1-1,many,14,NA,TGCGCCAGCATGGATGGGGCCAAGGATACTGAAGCTTTCTTT,CASMDGAKDTEAFF
TRBV7-8,TRBJ2-7,once,12,NA,TGTGCTAGCAGCTTACGGGACTACGAGCAGTACTTC,CASSLRDYEQYF
TRBV20-1,TRBJ1-4,many,14,TRBD1,TGCAGTGGCACCCAGACAGGGTATGATGAAAAACTGTTTTTT,CSGTQTGYDEKLFF
TRBV4-2,TRBJ2-1,many,17,TRBD2,TGTGCCAGCAGCCAAGATGAAGCGGGGGGGCCCTACAATGAGCAGTTCTTC,CASSQDEAGGPYNEQFF
TRBV12-3/TRBV12-4,TRBJ1-2,medium-sized,13,TRBD1,TGTGCCAGCAGTAATGGACAGGTCTATGGCTACACCTTC,CASSNGQVYGYTF
TRBV4-1,TRBJ2-1,many,14,TRBD2,TGCGCCAGCAGCCCTGGGACTAGCGGGAGTGAGCAGTTCTTC,CASSPGTSGSEQFF
TRBV19,TRBJ2-1,medium-sized,12,NA,TGTGCCAGTAGTCGCTCTTGGAATGAGCAGTTCTTC,CASSRSWNEQFF
TRBV4-2,TRBJ2-1,many,19,TRBD2,TGTGCCAGCAGCCGGACTAGCGGGAAAGGGGGTAGGCCGACCTTAGAGCAGTTCTTC,CASSRTSGKGGRPTLEQFF
TRBV6-1,TRBJ2-7,medium-sized,15,NA,TGTGCCAGCAGTGAACTAGCGCTCGCTGCCTACGAGCAGTACTTC,CASSELALAAYEQYF
TRBV20-1,TRBJ1-6,many,15,TRBD1,TGCAGTGCTAGTGAACAGGGGCTAAATAATTCACCCCTCCACTTT,CSASEQGLNNSPLHF
TRBV6-1,TRBJ1-5,few,12,NA,TGTGCCAGCAGTGACTGGGATCAGCCCCAGCATTTT,CASSDWDQPQHF
TRBV19,TRBJ1-1,many,15,NA,TGTGCCAGTAGTATGTATGGGGACGGGCAAACTGAAGCTTTCTTT,CASSMYGDGQTEAFF
TRBV14,TRBJ2-1,many,16,NA,TGTGCCAGCAGCCTACCAAGGGGGGGGTCTCGGAATGAGCAGTTCTTC,CASSLPRGGSRNEQFF
TRBV19,TRBJ1-5,many,14,NA,TGTGCCAGTAGTATAGTTCTGGGCAATCAGCCCCAGCATTTT,CASSIVLGNQPQHF
TRBV6-1,TRBJ2-2,NA,14,NA,TGTGCCAGCAGTATGTACGGTTACACCGGGGAGCTGTTTTTT,CASSMYGYTGELFF
TRBV4-3,TRBJ2-7,many,16,NA,TGCGCCAGCAGCCAGAATTTACCACCCGTGACCGGCGAGCAGTACTTC,CASSQNLPPVTGEQYF
TRBV5-3,TRBJ2-3,NA,19,TRBD2,TGTGCCAGAGGGCGGGGCGGAGGACTAGCGGGAGGGCGTACAGATACGCAGTATTTT,CARGRGGGLAGGRTDTQYF
TRBV12-3/TRBV12-4,TRBJ1-1,many,15,NA,TGTGCCAGCAGCCCACCGGGGGGAGGTAACACTGAAGCTTTCTTT,CASSPPGGGNTEAFF
TRBV5-1,TRBJ1-1,many,13,TRBD1,TGCGCCAGCAGCTTACAGGGGGCAAGTGAAGCTTTCTTT,CASSLQGASEAFF